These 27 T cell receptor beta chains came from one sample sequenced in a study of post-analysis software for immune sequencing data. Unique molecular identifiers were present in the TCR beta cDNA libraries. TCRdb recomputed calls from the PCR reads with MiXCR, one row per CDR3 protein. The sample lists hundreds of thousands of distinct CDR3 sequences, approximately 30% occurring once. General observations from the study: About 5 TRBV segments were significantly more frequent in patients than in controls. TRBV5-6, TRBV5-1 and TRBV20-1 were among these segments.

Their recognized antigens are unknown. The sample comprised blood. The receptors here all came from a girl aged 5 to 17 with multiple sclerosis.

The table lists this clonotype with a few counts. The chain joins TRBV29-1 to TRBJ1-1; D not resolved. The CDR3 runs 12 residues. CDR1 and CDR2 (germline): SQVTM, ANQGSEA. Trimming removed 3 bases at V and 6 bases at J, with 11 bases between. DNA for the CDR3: TGCAGCGTTGAGGTCACAGCGGCTGAAGCTTTCTTT. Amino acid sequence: CSVEVTAAEAFF.

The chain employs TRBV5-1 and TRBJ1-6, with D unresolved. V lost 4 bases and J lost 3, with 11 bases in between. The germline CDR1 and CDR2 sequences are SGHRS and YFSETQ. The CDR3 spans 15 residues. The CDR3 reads CASSPGGIYNSPLHF. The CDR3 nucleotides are TGCGCCAGCAGCCCTGGTGGGATCTATAATTCACCCCTCCACTTT.

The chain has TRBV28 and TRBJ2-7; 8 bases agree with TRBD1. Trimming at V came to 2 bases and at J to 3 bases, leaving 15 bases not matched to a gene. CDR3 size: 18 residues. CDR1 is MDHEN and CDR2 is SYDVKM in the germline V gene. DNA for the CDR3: TGTGCCAGCAGTTTAGGGTCTTGGGGACAGGAATCGAACTACGAGCAGTACTTC. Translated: CASSLGSWGQESNYEQYF.

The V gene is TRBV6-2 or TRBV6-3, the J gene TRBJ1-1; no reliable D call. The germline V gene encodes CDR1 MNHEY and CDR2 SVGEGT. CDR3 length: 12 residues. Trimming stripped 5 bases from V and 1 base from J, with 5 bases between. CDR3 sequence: CASSHTNTEAFF. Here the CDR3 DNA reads TGTGCCAGCAGTCACACGAACACTGAAGCTTTCTTT.

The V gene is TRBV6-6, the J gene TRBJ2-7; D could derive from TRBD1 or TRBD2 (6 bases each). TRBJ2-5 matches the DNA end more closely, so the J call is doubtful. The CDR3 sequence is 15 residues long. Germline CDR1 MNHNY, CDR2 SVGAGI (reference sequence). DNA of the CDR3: TGTGCCAGCAGTTACTCAGGGGGGCCCCAAGAGACCCAGTACTTC. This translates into CASSYSGGPQETQYF.

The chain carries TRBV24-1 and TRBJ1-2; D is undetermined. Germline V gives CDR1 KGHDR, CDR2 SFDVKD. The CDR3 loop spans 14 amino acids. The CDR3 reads CSPPGADSIYGYTF. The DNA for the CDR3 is TGTTCCCCCCCTGGTGCCGACTCGATCTATGGCTACACCTTC.

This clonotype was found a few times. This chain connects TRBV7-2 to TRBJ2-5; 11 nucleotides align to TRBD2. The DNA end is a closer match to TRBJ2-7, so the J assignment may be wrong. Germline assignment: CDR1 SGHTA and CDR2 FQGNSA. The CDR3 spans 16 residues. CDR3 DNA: TGTGCCAGCAGCTTTTCCTCGGGACTAGCGGTTAACGAGCAGTACTTC. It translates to CASSFSSGLAVNEQYF.

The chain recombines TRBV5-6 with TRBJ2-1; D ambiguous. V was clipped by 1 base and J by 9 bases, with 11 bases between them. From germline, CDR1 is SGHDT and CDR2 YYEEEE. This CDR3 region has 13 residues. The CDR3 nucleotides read TGTGCCAGCAGCTTGAGCTCAGCTATTGAGCAGTTCTTC. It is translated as CASSLSSAIEQFF.

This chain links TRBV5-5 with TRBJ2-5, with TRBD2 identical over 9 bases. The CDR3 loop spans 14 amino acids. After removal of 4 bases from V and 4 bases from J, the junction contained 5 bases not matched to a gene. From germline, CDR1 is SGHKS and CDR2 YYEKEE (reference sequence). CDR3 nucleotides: TGTGCCAGCAGCCTAATAGCGGGGGCAGAGACCCAGTACTTC. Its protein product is CASSLIAGAETQYF.

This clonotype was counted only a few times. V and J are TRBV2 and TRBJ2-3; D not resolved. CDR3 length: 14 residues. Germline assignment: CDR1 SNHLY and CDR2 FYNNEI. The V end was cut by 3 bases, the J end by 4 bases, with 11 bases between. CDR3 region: CASSEETRPDTQYF. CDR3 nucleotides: TGTGCCAGCAGTGAGGAGACCAGGCCAGATACGCAGTATTTT.

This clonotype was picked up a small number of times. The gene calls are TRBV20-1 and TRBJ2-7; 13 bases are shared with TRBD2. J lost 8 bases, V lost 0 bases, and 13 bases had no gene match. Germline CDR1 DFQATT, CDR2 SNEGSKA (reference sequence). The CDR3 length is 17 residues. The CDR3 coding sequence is TGCAGTGCTAGAGATTGGGGGTCAGGACTAGCGGGAGCACAGCAGTACTTC. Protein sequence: CSARDWGSGLAGAQQYF.

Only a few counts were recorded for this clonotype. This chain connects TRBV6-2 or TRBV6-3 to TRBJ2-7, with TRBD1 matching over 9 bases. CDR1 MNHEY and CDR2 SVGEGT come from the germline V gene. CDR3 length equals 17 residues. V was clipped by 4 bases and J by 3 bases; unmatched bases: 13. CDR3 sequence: CASSLLLTGGNRYEQYF. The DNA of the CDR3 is TGTGCCAGCAGTTTGCTTCTGACAGGGGGTAATCGCTACGAGCAGTACTTC.

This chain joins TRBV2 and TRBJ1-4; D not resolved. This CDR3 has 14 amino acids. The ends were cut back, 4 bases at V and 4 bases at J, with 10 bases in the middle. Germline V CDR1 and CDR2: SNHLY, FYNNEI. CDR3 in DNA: TGTGCCAGCAGTGGCAACTTTAATAATGAAAAACTGTTTTTT. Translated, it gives CASSGNFNNEKLFF.

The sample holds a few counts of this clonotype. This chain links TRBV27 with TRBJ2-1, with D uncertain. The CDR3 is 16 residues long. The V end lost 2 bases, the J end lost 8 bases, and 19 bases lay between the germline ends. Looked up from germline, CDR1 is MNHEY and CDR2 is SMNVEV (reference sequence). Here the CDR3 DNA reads TGTGCCAGCAGTTTAAGAGCCGGGCAGGCATTCTATGAGCAGTTCTTC. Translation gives CASSLRAGQAFYEQFF.

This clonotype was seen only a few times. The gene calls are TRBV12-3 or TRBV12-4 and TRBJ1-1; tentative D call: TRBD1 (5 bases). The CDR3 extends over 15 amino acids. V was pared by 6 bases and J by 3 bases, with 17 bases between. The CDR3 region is CASSLGGGGYTEAFF. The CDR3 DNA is TGTGCCAGCAGCCTGGGGGGAGGTGGGTACACTGAAGCTTTCTTT.

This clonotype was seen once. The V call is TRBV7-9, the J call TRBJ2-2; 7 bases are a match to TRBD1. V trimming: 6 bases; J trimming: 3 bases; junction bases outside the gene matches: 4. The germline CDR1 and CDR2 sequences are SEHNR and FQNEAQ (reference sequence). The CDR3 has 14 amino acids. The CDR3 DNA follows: TGTGCCAGCAGGAATACAGGGGACACCGGGGAGCTGTTTTTT. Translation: CASRNTGDTGELFF.

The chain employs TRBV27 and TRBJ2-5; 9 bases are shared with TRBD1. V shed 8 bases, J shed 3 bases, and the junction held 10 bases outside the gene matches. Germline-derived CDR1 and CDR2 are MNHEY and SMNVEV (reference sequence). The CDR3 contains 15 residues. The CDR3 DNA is TGTGCCAGCGGCACCCGAAGGACAGGGGAAGAGACCCAGTACTTC. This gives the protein CASGTRRTGEETQYF.

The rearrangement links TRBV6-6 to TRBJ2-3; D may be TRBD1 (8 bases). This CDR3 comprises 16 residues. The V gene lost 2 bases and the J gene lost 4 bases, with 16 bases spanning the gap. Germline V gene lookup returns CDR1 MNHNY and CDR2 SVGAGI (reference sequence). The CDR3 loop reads CASSYGQGGVADTQYF. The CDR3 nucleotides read TGTGCCAGCAGTTACGGACAGGGAGGGGTCGCAGATACGCAGTATTTT.

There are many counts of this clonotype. This chain's CDR3 is CASSQDLYEQYF. CDR3 sequence (DNA): TGTGCCAGCAGCCAAGATTTGTACGAGCAGTACTTC. The chain is built from TRBV3-1 and TRBJ2-7; D remains unclear. Trimming shortened V by 0 bases and J by 4 bases, and 4 bases separated the two germline ends. CDR3 length: 12 residues. Germline assignment: CDR1 LGHDT and CDR2 YNNKEL (reference sequence).

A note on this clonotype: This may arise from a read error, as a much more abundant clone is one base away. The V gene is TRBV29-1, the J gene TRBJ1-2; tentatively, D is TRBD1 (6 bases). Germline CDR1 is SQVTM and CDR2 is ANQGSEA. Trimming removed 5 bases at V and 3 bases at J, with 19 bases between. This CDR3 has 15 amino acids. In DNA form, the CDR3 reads TGCAGCGTTATAGGTACAGGGTCCTTTTACTATGGCTACACCTTC. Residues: CSVIGTGSFYYGYTF.

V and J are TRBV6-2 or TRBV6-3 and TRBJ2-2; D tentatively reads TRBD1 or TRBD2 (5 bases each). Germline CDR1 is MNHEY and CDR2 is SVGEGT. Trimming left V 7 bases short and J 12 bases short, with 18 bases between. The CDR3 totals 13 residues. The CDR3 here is CASIAGGARKLFF. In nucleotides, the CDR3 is TGTGCCAGCATCGCGGGTGGGGCCCGGAAGCTGTTTTTT.

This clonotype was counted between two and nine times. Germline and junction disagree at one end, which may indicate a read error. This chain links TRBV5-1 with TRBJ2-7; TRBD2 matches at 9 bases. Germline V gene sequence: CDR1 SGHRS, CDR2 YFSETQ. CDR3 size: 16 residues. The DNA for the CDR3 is TGCGCCAGCAGCTTGGTCGCGGGGGGGGCCTCCTGCGAGCAGTACTTC. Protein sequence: CASSLVAGGASCEQYF.

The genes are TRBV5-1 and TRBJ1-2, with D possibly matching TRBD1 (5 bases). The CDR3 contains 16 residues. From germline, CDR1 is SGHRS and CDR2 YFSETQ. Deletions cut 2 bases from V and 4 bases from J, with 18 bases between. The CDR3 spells CASSFVAGHGTYGYTF. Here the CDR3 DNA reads TGCGCCAGCAGCTTCGTCGCGGGCCACGGGACCTATGGCTACACCTTC.

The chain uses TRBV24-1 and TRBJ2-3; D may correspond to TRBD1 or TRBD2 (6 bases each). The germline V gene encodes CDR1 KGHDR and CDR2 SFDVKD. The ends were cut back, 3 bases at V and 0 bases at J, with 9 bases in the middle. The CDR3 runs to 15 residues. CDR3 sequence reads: CATSDLGGSTDTQYF. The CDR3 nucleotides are TGTGCCACCAGTGATCTAGGGGGGAGCACAGATACGCAGTATTTT.

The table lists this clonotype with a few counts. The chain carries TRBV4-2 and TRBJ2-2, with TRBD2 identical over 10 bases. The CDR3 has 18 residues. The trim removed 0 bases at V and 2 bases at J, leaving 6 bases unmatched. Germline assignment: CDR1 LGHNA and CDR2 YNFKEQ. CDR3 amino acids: CASSQDPSGGFNTGELFF. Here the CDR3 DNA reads TGTGCCAGCAGCCAAGACCCTAGCGGGGGATTCAACACCGGGGAGCTGTTTTTT.

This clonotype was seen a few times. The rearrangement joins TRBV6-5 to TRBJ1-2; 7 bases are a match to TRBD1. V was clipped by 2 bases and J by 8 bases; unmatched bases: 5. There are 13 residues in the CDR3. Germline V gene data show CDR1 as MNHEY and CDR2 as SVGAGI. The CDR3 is CASSYGRGGGYTF. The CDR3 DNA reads TGTGCCAGCAGTTACGGCAGAGGGGGCGGCTACACCTTC.

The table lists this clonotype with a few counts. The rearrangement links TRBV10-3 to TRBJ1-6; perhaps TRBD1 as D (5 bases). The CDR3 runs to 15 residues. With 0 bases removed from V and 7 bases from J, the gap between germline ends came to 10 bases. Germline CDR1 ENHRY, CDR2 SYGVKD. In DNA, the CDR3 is TGTGCCATCAGTGAGTCTGGGGGTGGGAATTCACCCCTCCACTTT. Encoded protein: CAISESGGGNSPLHF.